These 15 T cell receptor beta chains were all obtained from the same sample, sequenced in a study of CD8 T cells in ankylosing spondylitis (dated by TCRdb to 2015 to 2018). Library generation was performed with 5' RACE. For sequencing, an Illumina HiSeq 2500 was employed. In TCRdb, the public reads were trimmed at Q25 with fastp and aligned with MiXCR, with productive beta chains retained. Rows are combined by CDR3 protein, so each entry shows the most common genes and DNA. In all, the sample holds tens of thousands of distinct CDR3 sequences, and roughly 30% of those were seen once. 55% to 75% of the sample goes to the ten largest clones. Sequenced: blood, either unsorted or a sorted T cell fraction (not recorded which). The receptors were gathered from a male donor with ankylosing spondylitis or in good health (not recorded which).

In this sample, this clonotype turned up many times. V usage is TRBV5-6 and J usage is TRBJ2-1, with TRBD2 matching 8 bases. Germline V gene data show CDR1 as SGHDT and CDR2 as YYEEEE. Trimming at V came to 3 bases and at J to 2 bases, leaving 1 base not matched to a gene. CDR3 size: 14 residues. CDR3 DNA: TGTGCCAGCAGCTGGGGACTAGCCTACAATGAGCAGTTCTTC. Its translation: CASSWGLAYNEQFF.

The genes are TRBV5-1 and TRBJ2-2; 7 positions match TRBD1. V lost 5 bases and J lost 3; bases outside the gene matches: 7. The CDR3 has 15 residues. Germline V lookup: CDR1 SGHRS, CDR2 YFSETQ. Here the CDR3 reads CASRIDRVDTGELFF. DNA for the CDR3: TGCGCCAGCAGAATCGACAGGGTGGACACCGGGGAGCTGTTTTTT.

This clonotype was counted many times. The J gene is TRBJ2-7, the V gene TRBV6-1; 9 bases fit TRBD1. The CDR3 has 14 amino acids. V gave up 8 bases and J gave up 3 bases; unmatched junction bases: 8. Germline assignment: CDR1 MNHNS and CDR2 SASEGT. The CDR3 nucleotides are TGTGCCAGCGGCCCCGGGACAGGGATCTACGAGCAGTACTTC. Translating gives CASGPGTGIYEQYF.

This clonotype has at least ten counts. The chain combines TRBV20-1 with TRBJ1-6; the D gene is possibly TRBD1 (5 bases). V shed 4 bases and J shed 7 bases, with 14 bases lying between them. This CDR3 is built from 14 residues. The germline gives CDR1 DFQATT, CDR2 SNEGSKA (reference sequence). Here the CDR3 reads CSAKQDQGNSPLHF. The DNA of the CDR3 is TGCAGTGCTAAACAAGACCAGGGCAATTCACCCCTCCACTTT.

The genes are TRBV5-1 and TRBJ1-4; 10 nucleotides line up with TRBD1. Per the germline V gene, CDR1 is SGHRS and CDR2 is YFSETQ. The CDR3 is 19 residues long. V lost 2 bases and J lost 0; bases outside the gene matches: 10. This CDR3 is CASSLGQGVPRPTNEKLFF. The CDR3 DNA is TGCGCCAGCAGCTTAGGACAGGGGGTACCTAGACCAACTAATGAAAAACTGTTTTTT.

This clonotype was counted a few times. The CDR3 coding sequence is TGCGCCAGCAGCTTGGTGGGTAGCTCCTACAATGAGCAGTTCTTC. It is translated as CASSLVGSSYNEQFF. The chain has TRBV5-1 and TRBJ2-1; D gene unclear. Per germline, CDR1 SGHRS and CDR2 YFSETQ. The CDR3 is 15 amino acids. V was shortened by 0 bases and J by 0 bases, with 7 bases between the two germline ends.

This chain joins TRBV18 and TRBJ1-2; 8 nucleotides agree with TRBD1. V was clipped by 2 bases and J by 4 bases; unmatched bases: 9. Germline V gene lookup returns CDR1 KGHSH and CDR2 LQKENI. The CDR3 contains 16 residues. The CDR3 loop reads CASSPSGDRGFYGYTF. The CDR3 DNA follows: TGTGCCAGCTCACCATCCGGCGACAGGGGCTTCTATGGCTACACCTTC.

In its sample, this clonotype was seen a few times. The V gene is TRBV4-1, the J gene TRBJ1-2, with 8 bases fitting TRBD1. The CDR3 is 15 residues long. The germline CDR1 and CDR2 sequences are MGHRA and YSYEKL. After removal of 4 bases from V and 7 bases from J, the junction contained 11 bases not matched to a gene. CDR3 region: CASSLQWTGNSGYTF. The CDR3, as DNA: TGCGCCAGCAGCCTACAATGGACAGGGAATTCTGGCTACACCTTC.

A remark on this clonotype: Likely a read error: the CDR3 ends without its conserved phenylalanine or tryptophan. The rearrangement links TRBV5-1 to TRBJ1-2; 10 bases map to TRBD1. Germline V gene lookup returns CDR1 SGHRS and CDR2 YFSETQ. There are 14 residues in the CDR3. Losses at the gene ends were 5 bases for V and 8 bases for J; bases not matched to a gene: 9. The CDR3 protein is CASRPAGTGVGYTL. In nucleotides, the CDR3 is TGCGCCAGCAGACCAGCCGGGACAGGGGTCGGCTACACCTTG.

The chain carries TRBV11-2 and TRBJ2-7; perhaps D is TRBD1 or TRBD2 (6 bases each). The CDR3 is 13 residues long. Germline loops: CDR1 SGHAT, CDR2 FQNNGV. V was clipped by 5 bases and J by 5 bases, with 13 bases between them. The CDR3 is CASSHQGTHEQYF. The CDR3 DNA is TGTGCCAGCAGCCACCAGGGGACTCACGAGCAGTACTTC.

This clonotype has a count of ten or more. V usage is TRBV29-1 and J usage is TRBJ2-3; D is perhaps TRBD2 (6 bases). Germline-derived CDR1 and CDR2 are SQVTM and ANQGSEA. The length of the CDR3 is 13 residues. V dropped 6 bases and J dropped 5 bases, with 15 bases sitting between them. The CDR3 DNA follows: TGCAGCGTAGTAGCGGCCGGAGTAGATACGCAGTATTTT. The encoded protein is CSVVAAGVDTQYF.

This chain links TRBV20-1 with TRBJ2-3; no firm D call. V dropped 3 bases and J dropped 3 bases, with 7 bases sitting between them. Per the germline V gene, CDR1 is DFQATT and CDR2 is SNEGSKA (reference sequence). The CDR3 contains 12 residues. CDR3 coding DNA: TGCAGTGCTAGTTTCCGTACAGATACGCAGTATTTT. Amino acid sequence: CSASFRTDTQYF.

This clonotype has only a few counts. The chain joins TRBV3-1 to TRBJ2-1; 8 bases align to TRBD1. Germline V gene data show CDR1 as LGHDT and CDR2 as YNNKEL (reference sequence). The trim removed 0 bases at V and 4 bases at J, leaving 5 bases unmatched. The CDR3 sequence is 16 residues long. DNA of the CDR3: TGTGCCAGCAGCCAAGAGCAGGGGGCGATTTACAATGAGCAGTTCTTC. This translates into CASSQEQGAIYNEQFF.

This clonotype came up a few times. V gene TRBV27 combines with J gene TRBJ1-4; D uncertain. The CDR3 is made up of 13 amino acids. Germline V gives CDR1 MNHEY, CDR2 SMNVEV (reference sequence). Deletions cut 3 bases from V and 6 bases from J, with 8 bases between. The DNA for the CDR3 is TGTGCCAGCAGTTTTTCCGGGTATGAAAAACTGTTTTTT. This encodes CASSFSGYEKLFF.

V is TRBV7-9 and J is TRBJ1-2; no clear D. Germline V gives CDR1 SEHNR, CDR2 FQNEAQ (reference sequence). Trimming pared 1 base from V and 0 bases from J, leaving 9 bases between. The CDR3 loop spans 15 amino acids. The CDR3 reads CASSLGRFPNYGYTF. As DNA, the CDR3 is TGTGCCAGCAGCTTAGGGAGATTTCCTAACTATGGCTACACCTTC.